One and the same sample provided the 10 T cell receptor beta chains below, sequenced in a study of OX40 agonist ivuxolimab in advanced cancers. TCRdb's table, derived via immunoSEQ multiplex PCR, lists solely in-frame clones and lacks some. Of about 67,000 clones in the sample, roughly 85% were seen once. This specimen consisted of CD4+ or CD8+ T cells sorted from blood, obtained in a trial of the OX40 agonist ivuxolimab. The receptors were sampled from an adult with an advanced solid tumor such as melanoma, head and neck, liver or kidney cancer.

The V call is TRBV4-3, the J call TRBJ2-2; maybe TRBD1 (5 bases). The CDR3 consists of 16 residues. Trimming removed 0 bases at V and 0 bases at J, with 8 bases between. Germline V gene data show CDR1 as LGHNA and CDR2 as YSLEER. The CDR3 DNA reads TGCGCCAGCAGCCAAGATGGGGCAGCGAACACCGGGGAGCTGTTTTTT. This codes for CASSQDGAANTGELFF.

This clone has just a few counts. The gene calls are TRBV7-9 and TRBJ2-2; D might be TRBD1 (6 bases). V was clipped by 11 bases and J by 4 bases, with 17 bases between them. This CDR3 has 14 residues. Germline loops: CDR1 SEHNR, CDR2 FQNEAQ (reference sequence). The DNA for the CDR3 is TGTGCCGGCGGGCAGGGGTCGTCCACCGGGGAGCTGTTTTTT. Translated, it gives CAGGQGSSTGELFF.

The chain links TRBV2 to TRBJ2-2; 7 nucleotides agree with TRBD1. Germline V gene lookup returns CDR1 SNHLY and CDR2 FYNNEI. CDR3 length: 16 residues. Germline trimming cut 5 bases from V and 2 bases from J; bases unmatched to any gene: 8. The CDR3 is CASSFARTGNTGELFF. The CDR3 DNA sequence: TGTGCCAGCAGTTTCGCTAGGACAGGAAACACCGGGGAGCTGTTTTTT.

This sequence joins TRBV19 and TRBJ1-1; D remains unclear. CDR1 LNHDA and CDR2 SQIVND come from the germline V gene (reference sequence). This CDR3 contains 13 residues. Trimming removed 4 bases at V and 0 bases at J, with 6 bases between. Written as DNA, the CDR3 is TGTGCCAGTAGTAATCAGATGAACACTGAAGCTTTCTTT. Translation gives CASSNQMNTEAFF.

The rearrangement links TRBV27 to TRBJ2-7, with 8 bases that match TRBD1. Germline loops: CDR1 MNHEY, CDR2 SMNVEV (reference sequence). Trimming cost V 3 bases and J 5 bases; bases outside gene matches: 6. The CDR3 length is 14 residues. Here the CDR3 reads CASSFARGRNEQYF. CDR3 coding DNA: TGTGCCAGCAGTTTCGCCAGGGGGCGTAACGAGCAGTACTTC.

The V gene is TRBV19, the J gene TRBJ2-2; TRBD1 matches at 11 bases. Germline V gives CDR1 LNHDA, CDR2 SQIVND (reference sequence). The V gene end was trimmed by 5 bases and the J gene end by 6 bases; junction bases not matched to a gene: 11. The length of the CDR3 is 17 residues. CDR3 loop: CASSLRTGTGGAGELFF. The CDR3 DNA sequence: TGTGCCAGTAGTCTCCGGACGGGGACAGGGGGGGCCGGGGAGCTGTTTTTT.

J is TRBJ1-5 and V is TRBV2; weak D call: TRBD1 (5 bases). V lost 3 bases, J lost 2 bases, and 8 bases lay in between. Per the germline V gene, CDR1 is SNHLY and CDR2 is FYNNEI. There are 14 residues in the CDR3. The CDR3 here is CASSDRVGNQPQHF. The CDR3 DNA is TGTGCCAGCAGTGACAGGGTTGGCAATCAGCCCCAGCATTTT.

The rearrangement joins TRBV5-6 to TRBJ1-5; D is perhaps TRBD1 (5 bases). The CDR3 sequence is 16 residues long. Germline CDR1 reads SGHDT; CDR2 reads YYEEEE. The V end was cut by 5 bases, the J end by 1 base, with 16 bases between. The chain's CDR3 is CASRRWEGTSNQPQHF. CDR3 DNA sequence: TGTGCCAGCAGACGATGGGAGGGGACGAGCAATCAGCCCCAGCATTTT.

The chain uses TRBV28 and TRBJ2-7; D tentatively reads TRBD1 or TRBD2 (6 bases each). V lost 6 bases, J lost 5 bases, and 17 bases lay in between. CDR1 MDHEN and CDR2 SYDVKM come from the germline V gene. The CDR3 sequence is 14 residues long. CDR3 sequence reads: CASSPPGGIHEQYF. DNA of the CDR3: TGTGCCAGCAGCCCCCCCGGGGGCATCCACGAGCAGTACTTC.

V usage is TRBV6-6 and J usage is TRBJ1-5; D unclear. V was shortened by 7 bases and J by 4 bases, with 8 bases between the two germline ends. The CDR3 sequence is 12 residues long. Germline CDR1 is MNHNY and CDR2 is SVGAGI (reference sequence). CDR3 loop: CASTSPNQPQHF. CDR3 DNA: TGTGCCAGCACTAGTCCAAATCAGCCCCAGCATTTT.